This TCR beta chain was captured in a study of shared clonotypes between healthy human individuals (dated by TCRdb to 2019 to 2021). As for the study more broadly: A few men and two women, aged 18 to 49 years, made up the cohort. Leukapheresis yielded between about 0.9 and 9.5 billion PBMCs per donor. Libraries were prepared and TCR repertoires were sequenced by different laboratories using diverse techniques, in order to increase sequencing depth and limit assay-specific biases. Blood TCR repertoires of about five healthy adults were deeply sequenced to estimate repertoire size and the extent of clonotype sharing between individuals. For each donor, CD4 naive and CD4 memory were each given three plates, CD8 naive was given two plates, and CD8 memory was given one plate. The paper's findings and limits, for the study overall: Based on pairwise subsampling, the degree of clonotype sharing among donors was expected to be affected by sequencing depth. Incomplete sequencing was indicated by rarefaction of sorted-subset datasets, despite the large sequencing depth. The small number of donors limited the genetic and exposure-history diversity represented. Sampling was restricted to blood, and TCR repertoires in tissues likely differ from the TCR repertoires found in blood. Clonotypes shared by all four sorted-subset donors showed higher generation probabilities than non-shared clonotypes. When several donors were compared, the shared fraction of clonotypes was about 5.4% for naive CD4, approximately 3.3% for naive CD8, 2% to 2.5% for memory CD4, and roughly 0.4% for memory CD8. Larger estimated clonotype richness was generally found for naive subsets than for memory subsets.

A remark on this clone: Its antigen is not yet known. Per-base qualities were not stored, and no clone one base away is much larger.

Healthy HIV-negative adults with no recently reported acute infections or vaccinations were included as donors. Every donor was a Caucasian adult living in Nashville, Tennessee, USA. The CD8 memory samples were a combination of magnetically selected CD45RO+ cells and CCR7-negative CD45RA+ effector memory (TemRA) cells. Blood was obtained by leukapheresis, after which PBMCs were separated by Ficoll-Histopaque density gradient centrifugation and cryopreserved in liquid nitrogen vapor phase. Purity and quantity of every magnetically sorted T cell population were checked by analytical flow cytometry. Genomic DNA was isolated from every sorted fraction and measured by UV absorbance on a Nanodrop 2000c. Looking up the germline V gene yields CDR1 LGHNA and CDR2 YSLEER. Measured from the cysteine to the phenylalanine, the CDR3 is 16 residues long. The DNA shown is the 48-base CDR3, in frame from base 1. V is pared back by 0 bases and J by 6 bases, with 14 bases lying between the germline termini.

TCR CDR3 regions were amplified from genomic DNA by multiplex PCR using the deep immunoSEQ assay. For each cell subset, the extracted genomic DNA was distributed evenly across all wells of several immunoSEQ 96-well plates, and each plate served as one replicate. For sorted subsets, each replicate PCR was loaded with 200 to 250 ng genomic DNA, equivalent to 30,000 or so T cell genomes. Purified libraries were quantified with a Qubit 3.0 fluorometer, sized on a Bioanalyzer 2100, and re-quantified with the KAPA Library Quantification kit. Every immunoSEQ 96-well plate was sequenced on a dedicated single-read 150-cycle Illumina NextSeq 550 flow cell. On the authors' methods: Because the immunoSEQ output held only junctional sequences and lacked quality scores, the filtering could not match the filtering applied to full-length reads. To assign V/J genes and CDR3, sequences were annotated using PyIR, a Python wrapper for IgBLAST v1.9, with IMGT germline references. Any read was removed if the V/J assignment was weak (E-value above 1e-6), the CDR3 was missing, or the read contained stop codons, out-of-frame junctions, or ambiguous translated residues. V3J clonotypes were defined by identical inferred V gene, J gene, and CDR3 amino acid sequence. Percentage overlap between repertoires was calculated by dividing the number of shared unique clonotypes by the size of the smaller repertoire. Richness of each repertoire was evaluated using RTK rarefaction, the Chao1 estimator, and Recon v2.1 estimates of unobserved clonotypes. For all TCRbeta clonotypes obtained by the gDNA method from a few donors, generation probabilities were computed with OLGA. TCRdb holds this immuneACCESS table with in-frame rearrangements only. Some clones are missing; in checked studies, unresolved V genes explain under half, and the rest has no known cause. The D gene and trimming were derived from the DNA, and the V and J assignments and clone size from that table. This sample is represented by some 95,000 clones; 65% to 70% of them were singletons. The ten largest clones take up about 48% of the sample.

The chain uses TRBV4-3 and TRBJ2-2, with the D call perhaps TRBD1 or TRBD2, each one matching 6 bases. This receptor was obtained from a man younger than 40 in good health. Source material: memory CD8+ T cells sorted from blood. The cell subset or site tag for this specimen amounts to: CD45RO+ cells pooled with CCR7-negative TemRA cells. The CDR3 protein is CASSQDTGGVAGELFF. At the DNA level, the sequence is TGCGCCAGCAGCCAAGATACCGGGGGCGTCGCCGGGGAGCTGTTTTTT.